This T cell receptor (beta chain) was profiled in a study of radiotherapy plus CTLA-4 blockade in lung cancer. The germline gives CDR1 SNHLY, CDR2 FYNNEI. CDR3 length: 14 amino acids. The repertoire was sequenced with immunoSEQ multiplex PCR; TCRdb's copy has only in-frame clones and lacks some. The data show 90,000 to 100,000 clones, with roughly 74% seen just once and about 3% held by the top ten. Treatment of patients with chemo-refractory metastatic non-small-cell lung cancer consisted of focal radiation plus CTLA-4 blockade with ipilimumab. This TCR was recovered from a human donor with non-small cell lung cancer who had a partial response to radiotherapy plus ipilimumab. Some clones in this sample may be carry-over from other donors' samples. Sequencing used peripheral blood, obtained from a patient treated with radiotherapy plus ipilimumab. The rearrangement uses TRBV2 and TRBJ2-5, with 7 bases that match TRBD1. The J call may be wrong; the DNA end is better matched by TRBJ2-7. Here the CDR3 DNA reads TGTGCCAGCTTAGACAGGGCTCCCTCCTACGAGCAGTACTTC. It encodes CASLDRAPSYEQYF.